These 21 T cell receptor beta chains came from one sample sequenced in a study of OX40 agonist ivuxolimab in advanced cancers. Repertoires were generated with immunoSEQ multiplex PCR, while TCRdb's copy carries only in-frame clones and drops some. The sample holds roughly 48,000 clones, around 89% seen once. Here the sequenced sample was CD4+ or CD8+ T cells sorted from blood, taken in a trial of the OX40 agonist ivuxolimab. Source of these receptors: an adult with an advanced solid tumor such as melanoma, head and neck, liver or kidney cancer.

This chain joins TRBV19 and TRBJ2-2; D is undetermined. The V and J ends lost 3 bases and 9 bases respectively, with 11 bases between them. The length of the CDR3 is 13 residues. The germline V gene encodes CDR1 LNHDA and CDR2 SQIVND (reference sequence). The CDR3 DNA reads TGTGCCAGTAGTATTGGACCCGGGCGGGAGCTGTTTTTT. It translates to CASSIGPGRELFF.

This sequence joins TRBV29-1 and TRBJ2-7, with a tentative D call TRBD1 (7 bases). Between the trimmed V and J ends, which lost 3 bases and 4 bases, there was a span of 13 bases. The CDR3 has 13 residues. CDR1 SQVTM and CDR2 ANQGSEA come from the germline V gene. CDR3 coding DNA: TGCAGCGTTGACGGGGACAGCGGGTACGAGCAGTACTTC. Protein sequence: CSVDGDSGYEQYF.

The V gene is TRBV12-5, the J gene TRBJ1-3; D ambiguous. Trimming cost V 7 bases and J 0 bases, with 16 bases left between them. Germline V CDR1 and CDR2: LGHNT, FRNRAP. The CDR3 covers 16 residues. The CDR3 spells CASAFFTVSSGNTIYF. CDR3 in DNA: TGTGCTAGTGCTTTCTTCACGGTGAGCTCTGGAAACACCATATATTTT.

CDR3 in amino acids: CASSLLVGTEAFF. The CDR3 DNA reads TGTGCCAGCAGCCTACTGGTGGGGACTGAAGCTTTCTTT. The chain links TRBV7-9 to TRBJ1-1, with D unresolved. CDR1 is SEHNR, CDR2 FQNEAQ, per germline (reference sequence). CDR3 length: 13 residues. The germline V and J ends were trimmed by 5 bases and 5 bases, with 12 bases remaining between them.

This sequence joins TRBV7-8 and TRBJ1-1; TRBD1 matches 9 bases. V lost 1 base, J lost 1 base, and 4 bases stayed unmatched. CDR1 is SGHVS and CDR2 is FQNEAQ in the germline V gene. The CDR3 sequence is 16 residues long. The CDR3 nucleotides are TGTGCCAGCAGCTTAGGGGACAGGGTAGCGAACACTGAAGCTTTCTTT. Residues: CASSLGDRVANTEAFF.

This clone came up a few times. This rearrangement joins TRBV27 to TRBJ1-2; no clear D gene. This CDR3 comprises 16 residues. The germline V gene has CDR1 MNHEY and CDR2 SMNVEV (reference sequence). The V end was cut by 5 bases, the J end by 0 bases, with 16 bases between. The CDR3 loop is CASSGSGGGPNYGYTF. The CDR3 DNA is TGTGCCAGCAGTGGCTCCGGTGGCGGACCTAACTATGGCTACACCTTC.

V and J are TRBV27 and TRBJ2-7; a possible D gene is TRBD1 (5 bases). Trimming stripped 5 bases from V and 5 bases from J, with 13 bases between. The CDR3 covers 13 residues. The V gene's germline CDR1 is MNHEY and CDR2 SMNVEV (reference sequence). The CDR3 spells CASSLGLIDEQYF. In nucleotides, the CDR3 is TGTGCCAGCAGTCTGGGGCTTATTGACGAGCAGTACTTC.

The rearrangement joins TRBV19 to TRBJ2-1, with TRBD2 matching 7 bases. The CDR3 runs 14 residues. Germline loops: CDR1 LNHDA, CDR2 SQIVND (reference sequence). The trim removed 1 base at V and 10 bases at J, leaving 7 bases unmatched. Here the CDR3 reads CASSIGGTTTEQFF. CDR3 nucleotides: TGTGCCAGTAGTATAGGAGGGACTACGACGGAGCAGTTCTTC. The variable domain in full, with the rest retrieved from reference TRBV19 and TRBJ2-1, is DGGITQSPKYLFRKEGQNVTLSCEQNLNHDAMYWYRQDPGQGLRLIYYSQIVNDFQKGDIAEGYSVSREKKESFPLTVTSAQKNPTAFYLCASSIGGTTTEQFFGPGTRLTVL.

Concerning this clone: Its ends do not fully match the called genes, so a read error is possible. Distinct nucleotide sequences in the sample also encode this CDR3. CDR3 bases: TGTGCCAGCAGCCAGACTAGGGAAACTTACAACGAGCAGTTCTTC. Translated, it gives CASSQTRETYNEQFF. This chain joins TRBV7-6 and TRBJ2-1; the D gene is possibly TRBD2 (6 bases). Germline V gene lookup returns CDR1 SGHVS and CDR2 FNYEAQ. This CDR3 is built from 15 residues.

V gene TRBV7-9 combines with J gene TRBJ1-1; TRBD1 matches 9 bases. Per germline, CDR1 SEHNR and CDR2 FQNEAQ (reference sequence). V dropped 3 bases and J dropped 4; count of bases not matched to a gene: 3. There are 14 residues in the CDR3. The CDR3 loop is CASSFSTGGTEAFF. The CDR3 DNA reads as TGTGCCAGCAGCTTCTCGACAGGGGGCACTGAAGCTTTCTTT.

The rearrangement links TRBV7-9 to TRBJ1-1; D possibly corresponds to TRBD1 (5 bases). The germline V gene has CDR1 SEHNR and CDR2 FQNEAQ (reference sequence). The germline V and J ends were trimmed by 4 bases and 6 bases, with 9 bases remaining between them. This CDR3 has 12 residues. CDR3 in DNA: TGTGCCAGCAGCTCCGGGGGGGCTGAAGCTTTCTTT. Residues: CASSSGGAEAFF.

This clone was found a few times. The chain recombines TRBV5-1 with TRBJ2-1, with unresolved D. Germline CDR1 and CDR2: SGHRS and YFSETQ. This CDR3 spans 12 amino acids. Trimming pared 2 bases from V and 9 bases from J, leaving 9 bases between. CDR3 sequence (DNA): TGCGCCAGCAGCTTTACAAGGGCTGAGCAGTTCTTC. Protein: CASSFTRAEQFF.

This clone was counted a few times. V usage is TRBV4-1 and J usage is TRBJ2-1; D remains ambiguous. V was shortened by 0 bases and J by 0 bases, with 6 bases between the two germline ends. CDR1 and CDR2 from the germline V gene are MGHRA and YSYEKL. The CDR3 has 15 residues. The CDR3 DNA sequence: TGCGCCAGCAGCCAAGATTTGAGCTCCTACAATGAGCAGTTCTTC. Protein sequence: CASSQDLSSYNEQFF.

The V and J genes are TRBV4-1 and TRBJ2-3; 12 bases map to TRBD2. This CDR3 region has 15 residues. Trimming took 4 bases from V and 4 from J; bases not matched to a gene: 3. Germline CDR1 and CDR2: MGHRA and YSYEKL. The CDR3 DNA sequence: TGCGCCAGCAGCCGAGGACTAGCGGGACCAGATACGCAGTATTTT. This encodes CASSRGLAGPDTQYF.

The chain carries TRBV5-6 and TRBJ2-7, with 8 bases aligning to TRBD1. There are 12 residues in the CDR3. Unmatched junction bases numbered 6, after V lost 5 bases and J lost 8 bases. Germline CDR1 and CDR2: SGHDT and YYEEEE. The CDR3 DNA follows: TGTGCCAGCAGTCAGGACAGGGTAAAGCAGTACTTC. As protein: CASSQDRVKQYF.

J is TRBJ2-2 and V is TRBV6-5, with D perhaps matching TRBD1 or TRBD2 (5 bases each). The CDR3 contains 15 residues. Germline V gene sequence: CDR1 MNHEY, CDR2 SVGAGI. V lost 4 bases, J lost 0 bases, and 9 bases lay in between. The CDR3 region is CASSWQGPNTGELFF. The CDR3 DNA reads TGTGCCAGCAGTTGGCAGGGACCGAACACCGGGGAGCTGTTTTTT.

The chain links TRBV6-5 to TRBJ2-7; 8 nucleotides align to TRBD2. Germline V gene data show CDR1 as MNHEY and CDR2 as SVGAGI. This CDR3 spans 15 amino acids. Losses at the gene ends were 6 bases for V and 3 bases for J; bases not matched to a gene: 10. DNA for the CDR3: TGTGCCAGCAGACTCTCTACCGGGACTAGCTACGAGCAGTACTTC. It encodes CASRLSTGTSYEQYF.

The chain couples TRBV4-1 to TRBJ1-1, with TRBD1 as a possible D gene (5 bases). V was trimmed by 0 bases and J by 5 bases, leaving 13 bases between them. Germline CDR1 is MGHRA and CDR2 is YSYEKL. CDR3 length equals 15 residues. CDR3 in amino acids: CASSQESREGTEAFF. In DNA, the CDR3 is TGCGCCAGCAGCCAAGAGTCCAGGGAAGGAACTGAAGCTTTCTTT.

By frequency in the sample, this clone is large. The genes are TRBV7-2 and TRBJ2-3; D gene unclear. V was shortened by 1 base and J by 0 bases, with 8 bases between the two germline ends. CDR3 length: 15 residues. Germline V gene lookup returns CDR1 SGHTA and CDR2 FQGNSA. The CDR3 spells CASSLVAYSTDTQYF. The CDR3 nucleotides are TGTGCCAGCAGCTTAGTTGCTTATAGCACAGATACGCAGTATTTT.

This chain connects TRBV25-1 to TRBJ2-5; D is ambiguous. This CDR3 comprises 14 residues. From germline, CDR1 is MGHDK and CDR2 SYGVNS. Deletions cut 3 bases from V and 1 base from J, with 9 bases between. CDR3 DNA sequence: TGTGCCAGCAGTGAGGGTAGTTCCCAAGAGACCCAGTACTTC. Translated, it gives CASSEGSSQETQYF.

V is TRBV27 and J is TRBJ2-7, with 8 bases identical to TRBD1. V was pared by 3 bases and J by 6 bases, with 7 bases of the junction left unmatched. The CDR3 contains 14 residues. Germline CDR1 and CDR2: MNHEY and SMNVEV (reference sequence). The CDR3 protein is CASSFGGTGVEQYF. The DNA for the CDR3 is TGTGCCAGCAGTTTCGGCGGGACAGGAGTCGAGCAGTACTTC.